One sample yielded the 30 T cell receptor beta chains listed below, sequenced in a study of blood T cell repertoires in COVID-19. TCRdb's table, derived via immunoSEQ multiplex PCR, lists solely in-frame clones and lacks some. The table shows some 310,000 clones, with almost 90% occurring only once. Material: peripheral blood. The receptors stem from a woman aged 30 to 39 with COVID-19, enrolled during active disease.

The rearrangement links TRBV19 to TRBJ2-7; 12 bases align to TRBD2. Per the germline V gene, CDR1 is LNHDA and CDR2 is SQIVND (reference sequence). The trim removed 5 bases at V and 0 bases at J, leaving 5 bases unmatched. CDR3 length: 16 residues. CDR3 loop: CASSAGTSGLSYEQYF. The DNA of the CDR3 is TGTGCCAGTAGTGCCGGGACTAGCGGGCTCTCCTACGAGCAGTACTTC.

The rearrangement links TRBV28 to TRBJ1-3; 7 bases line up with TRBD1. The germline gives CDR1 MDHEN, CDR2 SYDVKM. The CDR3 is 16 amino acids. Germline trimming cut 5 bases from V and 0 bases from J; bases unmatched to any gene: 7. DNA of the CDR3: TGTGCCAGCAGTCCTACAGGGGACAACTCTGGAAACACCATATATTTT. Its translation is CASSPTGDNSGNTIYF.

The chain uses TRBV5-4 and TRBJ2-1; D remains ambiguous. The V end was cut by 2 bases, the J end by 0 bases, with 9 bases between. The CDR3 spans 15 residues. Germline assignment: CDR1 SGHNT and CDR2 YYREEE (reference sequence). The CDR3 nucleotides are TGTGCCAGCAGCTTTTTCTTCGGCTCCTACAATGAGCAGTTCTTC. Translating it yields CASSFFFGSYNEQFF.

The chain carries TRBV6-5 and TRBJ2-7; a weak D match, TRBD1 (8 bases). Trimming pared 8 bases from V and 5 bases from J, leaving 22 bases between. The CDR3 has 15 amino acids. CDR1 and CDR2 from the germline V gene are MNHEY and SVGAGI. The CDR3 loop is CASSYRGAGADEQYF. The CDR3 DNA sequence: TGTGCCAGCTCATACAGGGGGGCGGGAGCCGACGAGCAGTACTTC.

The rearrangement uses TRBV5-5 and TRBJ1-4; 9 positions match TRBD1. The CDR3 spans 18 residues. The ends lost 3 bases at V and 4 bases at J; junction bases unmatched: 13. Germline CDR1 is SGHKS and CDR2 is YYEKEE (reference sequence). The CDR3 protein is CASSSEPGQGYLNEKLFF. The CDR3 bases are TGTGCCAGCAGCTCCGAACCAGGACAGGGGTACCTTAATGAAAAACTGTTTTTT. The whole variable domain, filled in from reference TRBV5-5 and TRBJ1-4, reads DAGVTQSPTHLIKTRGQQVTLRCSPISGHKSVSWYQQVLGQGPQFIFQYYEKEERGRGNFPDRFSARQFPNYSSELNVNALLLGDSALYLCASSSEPGQGYLNEKLFFGSGTQLSVL.

V usage is TRBV12-3 or TRBV12-4 and J usage is TRBJ1-2; 10 bases map to TRBD1. Losses at the gene ends were 8 bases for V and 5 bases for J; bases not matched to a gene: 5. The CDR3 is 13 amino acids. CDR3 amino acids: CASRGDRGYGYTF. The CDR3 bases are TGTGCCAGCCGGGGGGACAGGGGATATGGCTACACCTTC.

V usage is TRBV4-1 and J usage is TRBJ2-5; D might be TRBD2 (5 bases). The CDR3 spans 15 residues. From germline, CDR1 is MGHRA and CDR2 YSYEKL. Trimming shortened V by 5 bases and J by 0 bases, and 13 bases separated the two germline ends. CDR3 sequence: CASSYQEDYQETQYF. The CDR3 DNA reads TGCGCCAGCAGCTACCAGGAGGATTACCAAGAGACCCAGTACTTC.

This rearrangement joins TRBV7-2 to TRBJ2-2, with a possible D match to TRBD1 (6 bases). Germline V lookup: CDR1 SGHTA, CDR2 FQGNSA. The V end lost 5 bases, the J end lost 3 bases, and 16 bases lay between the germline ends. The CDR3 has 16 amino acids. CDR3 DNA sequence: TGTGCCAGCAGCCCGAGGTGGGGGCGCGACACCGGGGAGCTGTTTTTT. It translates to CASSPRWGRDTGELFF.

V gene TRBV28 combines with J gene TRBJ2-3; D is perhaps TRBD2 (6 bases). V dropped 0 bases and J dropped 0 bases, with 13 bases sitting between them. The germline CDR1 and CDR2 sequences are MDHEN and SYDVKM. The CDR3 has 17 amino acids. CDR3 residues: CASSLWGTATSTDTQYF. CDR3 sequence (DNA): TGTGCCAGCAGTTTATGGGGGACTGCAACTAGCACAGATACGCAGTATTTT.

This sequence joins TRBV19 and TRBJ2-1, with D possibly TRBD1 on 6 matching bases. The CDR3 runs 13 residues. Germline assignment: CDR1 LNHDA and CDR2 SQIVND (reference sequence). Trimming removed 11 bases at V and 0 bases at J, with 11 bases between. The CDR3 sequence: CAVGQSSYNEQFF. CDR3 bases: TGTGCCGTAGGACAGAGCTCCTACAATGAGCAGTTCTTC. The whole variable domain, filled in from reference TRBV19 and TRBJ2-1, reads DGGITQSPKYLFRKEGQNVTLSCEQNLNHDAMYWYRQDPGQGLRLIYYSQIVNDFQKGDIAEGYSVSREKKESFPLTVTSAQKNPTAFYLCAVGQSSYNEQFFGPGTRLTVL.

The chain has TRBV27 and TRBJ2-6; possibly TRBD1 for D (5 bases). This CDR3 has 14 amino acids. Germline CDR1 reads MNHEY; CDR2 reads SMNVEV (reference sequence). V was cut by 8 bases and J by 2 bases, with 10 bases left in between. CDR3 in DNA: TGTGCCAGCTCAGACAGCCCTGGGGCCAACGTCCTGACTTTC. Translation: CASSDSPGANVLTF.

J is TRBJ2-4 and V is TRBV30; D may be TRBD2 (6 bases). This CDR3 comprises 16 residues. V lost 2 bases and J 4 bases, leaving 18 bases between the germline ends. Germline V CDR1 and CDR2: GTSNPN, SVGIG (reference sequence). The CDR3 DNA sequence: TGTGCCTGGAGTTCCCCCTACGGTGGGAGGAAAAACATTCAGTACTTC. This gives the protein CAWSSPYGGRKNIQYF.

The V gene is TRBV7-9, the J gene TRBJ1-1, with D unresolved. Looked up from germline, CDR1 is SEHNR and CDR2 is FQNEAQ (reference sequence). The V end lost 4 bases, the J end lost 6 bases, and 6 bases lay between the germline ends. This CDR3 contains 11 residues. Here the CDR3 reads CASSSLSEAFF. The CDR3 bases are TGTGCCAGCAGCTCCCTCTCTGAAGCTTTCTTT.

The chain employs TRBV4-1 and TRBJ2-7, with TRBD2 matching over 7 bases. The trim removed 0 bases at V and 7 bases at J, leaving 12 bases unmatched. Germline CDR1 and CDR2: MGHRA and YSYEKL. There are 16 residues in the CDR3. CDR3 in DNA: TGCGCCAGCAGCCAAGAGGGCAGCGGGAAAGGGCGGGAGCAGTACTTC. Its protein product is CASSQEGSGKGREQYF.

The genes are TRBV5-6 and TRBJ2-2; a possible D gene is TRBD1 (5 bases). This CDR3 is 15 amino acids long. Trimming took off 3 bases at V and 6 bases at J, with 15 bases between the two ends. Germline CDR1 and CDR2: SGHDT and YYEEEE. The CDR3 region is CASSSLSRVSGELFF. The DNA of the CDR3 is TGTGCCAGCAGCTCCCTAAGCAGGGTTTCCGGGGAGCTGTTTTTT. The full variable domain, completed using reference TRBV5-6 and TRBJ2-2, is DAGVTQSPTHLIKTRGQQVTLRCSPKSGHDTVSWYQQALGQGPQFIFQYYEEEERQRGNFPDRFSGHQFPNYSSELNVNALLLGDSALYLCASSSLSRVSGELFFGEGSRLTVL.

The chain carries TRBV7-9 and TRBJ1-2, with D maybe TRBD1 (5 bases). Germline lookup yields CDR1 SEHNR and CDR2 FQNEAQ (reference sequence). V was pared by 2 bases and J by 1 base, with 23 bases between. The CDR3 extends over 19 amino acids. The CDR3 region has the DNA TGTGCCAGCAGCTTATTGAGGAAAGCGGGGCGGACGAGTAACTATGGCTACACCTTC. The encoded protein is CASSLLRKAGRTSNYGYTF.

In this sample, this clone turned up once. J is TRBJ2-7 and V is TRBV29-1; 7 bases agree with TRBD2. Trimming took 1 base from V and 7 from J; bases not matched to a gene: 13. The CDR3 has 15 amino acids. The germline V gene has CDR1 SQVTM and CDR2 ANQGSEA. CDR3 amino acids: CSVEVDLAVSTEQYF. DNA of the CDR3: TGCAGCGTTGAAGTGGATCTAGCGGTTTCTACGGAGCAGTACTTC.

This clone was seen more than once but under ten times. This chain links TRBV28 with TRBJ1-1, with 9 bases aligning to TRBD1. CDR1 is MDHEN and CDR2 is SYDVKM in the germline V gene. With 6 bases clipped from V and 11 bases from J, the junction kept 7 bases outside the gene matches. This CDR3 is built from 12 residues. The CDR3 DNA reads as TGTGCCAGCAGAACAGGGGGCGCTCGGGCTTTCTTT. Encoded protein: CASRTGGARAFF.

The V and J genes are TRBV6-5 and TRBJ2-3; D not certain. The CDR3 covers 11 residues. Germline values: CDR1 MNHEY, CDR2 SVGAGI. V was cut by 6 bases and J by 5 bases, with 6 bases left in between. This chain's CDR3 is CASSLLDTQYF. In nucleotides, the CDR3 is TGTGCCAGCAGCCTACTAGATACGCAGTATTTT.

The chain recombines TRBV2 with TRBJ1-5; D gene unclear. This CDR3 is 14 amino acids long. The V end lost 6 bases, the J end lost 0 bases, and 9 bases lay between the germline ends. CDR1 and CDR2 from the germline V gene are SNHLY and FYNNEI. Written as DNA, the CDR3 is TGTGCCAGCAGGGGCGAAATTAGCAATCAGCCCCAGCATTTT. Translating gives CASRGEISNQPQHF.

CDR3 sequence reads: CASSLAGDSGIFTDTQYF. CDR3 DNA sequence: TGTGCCAGCAGCTTAGCGGGGGATAGCGGGATTTTCACAGATACGCAGTATTTT. The chain recombines TRBV7-8 with TRBJ2-3, with 8 positions matching TRBD2. In germline, CDR1 is SGHVS, CDR2 FQNEAQ. This CDR3 is 18 amino acids long. V was pared by 0 bases and J by 2 bases, with 10 bases of the junction left unmatched.

This rearrangement joins TRBV18 to TRBJ1-5, with 9 bases that match TRBD1. The V segment lost 2 bases and the J segment 7 bases; nucleotides outside the gene matches: 6. CDR1 is KGHSH and CDR2 is LQKENI in the germline V gene. The CDR3 contains 15 residues. DNA of the CDR3: TGTGCCAGCTCACCAAGTGGGACAGGGAGCCAGCCCCAGCATTTT. Protein product: CASSPSGTGSQPQHF.

The genes are TRBV10-2 and TRBJ1-5; D possibly corresponds to TRBD1 (6 bases). This CDR3 region has 14 residues. CDR1 and CDR2 (germline): WSHSY, SAAADI. The V end lost 2 bases, the J end lost 4 bases, and 9 bases lay between the germline ends. The CDR3 here is CASSEHRDNQPQHF. CDR3 DNA sequence: TGCGCCAGCAGTGAGCACAGGGATAATCAGCCCCAGCATTTT.

The rearrangement joins TRBV6-4 to TRBJ1-2, with 7 bases fitting TRBD1. V gave up 6 bases and J gave up 0 bases; unmatched junction bases: 13. Germline CDR1 reads MRHNA; CDR2 reads SNTAGT. The CDR3 length is 17 residues. The DNA for the CDR3 is TGTGCCAGCAGGATGGATAGGACAGGATCCGCTAACTATGGCTACACCTTC. As protein: CASRMDRTGSANYGYTF.

The rearrangement uses TRBV5-1 and TRBJ1-6; 7 bases agree with TRBD1. Germline V gives CDR1 SGHRS, CDR2 YFSETQ. The CDR3 covers 14 residues. Losses at the gene ends were 6 bases for V and 7 bases for J; bases not matched to a gene: 7. The CDR3 coding sequence is TGCGCCAGCACCCGGACAGGAGAGAATTCACCCCTCCACTTT. Its translation is CASTRTGENSPLHF.

The CDR3 protein is CASSQGTYNEQFF. Here the CDR3 DNA reads TGTGCCAGCAGCCAGGGGACCTACAATGAGCAGTTCTTC. This sequence joins TRBV7-3 and TRBJ2-1; D is possibly TRBD1 (6 bases). This CDR3 spans 13 amino acids. Germline V CDR1 and CDR2: SGHTA, FQGTGA. V lost 5 bases to trimming and J lost 2 bases, with 7 bases between them.

The chain links TRBV19 to TRBJ1-5, with a weak D call TRBD1 (6 bases). Germline CDR1 is LNHDA and CDR2 is SQIVND (reference sequence). The germline V and J ends were trimmed by 7 bases and 2 bases, with 15 bases remaining between them. The CDR3 contains 15 residues. The CDR3 protein is CASTAGTNGNQPQHF. CDR3 in DNA: TGTGCCAGTACCGCTGGGACAAACGGCAATCAGCCCCAGCATTTT.

A single count supports this clone. The chain recombines TRBV5-1 with TRBJ2-1, with 11 bases lining up with TRBD1. CDR3 length equals 15 residues. J was trimmed by 6 bases and V by 0 bases; bases with no gene match: 2. CDR1 is SGHRS, CDR2 YFSETQ, per germline. CDR3 DNA sequence: TGCGCCAGCAGCTTGGAGGGGACAGGGGGCAATGAGCAGTTCTTC. The encoded protein is CASSLEGTGGNEQFF.

This rearrangement joins TRBV19 to TRBJ1-1; D is perhaps TRBD1 (6 bases). The V end was cut by 5 bases, the J end by 5 bases, with 15 bases between. Per germline, CDR1 LNHDA and CDR2 SQIVND (reference sequence). The length of the CDR3 is 14 residues. CDR3: CASSPRPQGTEAFF. The CDR3 nucleotides are TGTGCCAGTAGTCCCCGACCTCAGGGGACTGAAGCTTTCTTT. Full variable domain (rest looked up from reference TRBV19 and TRBJ1-1): DGGITQSPKYLFRKEGQNVTLSCEQNLNHDAMYWYRQDPGQGLRLIYYSQIVNDFQKGDIAEGYSVSREKKESFPLTVTSAQKNPTAFYLCASSPRPQGTEAFFGQGTRLTVV.

The chain has TRBV19 and TRBJ2-1; a possible D gene is TRBD2 (6 bases). The V gene's germline CDR1 is LNHDA and CDR2 SQIVND (reference sequence). The V end was cut by 5 bases, the J end by 12 bases, with 17 bases between. The CDR3 runs 13 residues. The CDR3 sequence is CASSLEGLDGQFF. The CDR3 DNA follows: TGTGCCAGTAGTCTCGAGGGACTGGATGGGCAGTTCTTC.